A single sample is the source of the 3 T cell receptor beta chains below, sequenced in a study of shared clonotypes between healthy human individuals. This table comes from immunoSEQ multiplex PCR, and its TCRdb copy is limited to in-frame clones, with some not included. Here the sample spans 2.3 million or so clones, just over 90% being singletons. The sequenced sample was naive CD4+ T cells from PBMCs. Sample subset: CD45RA+ positively selected. The receptors were sampled from a man aged 18 to 29 in good health. Some clones in this sample may be carry-over from other donors' samples.

In this sample, this clone turned up once. The chain couples TRBV11-3 to TRBJ2-1; 9 bases match TRBD2. Trimming at V came to 3 bases and at J to 5 bases, leaving 14 bases not matched to a gene. This CDR3 contains 18 residues. Germline loops: CDR1 SGHNT, CDR2 YENEEA. Here the CDR3 reads CASSFKGRGLAGNNEQFF. Here the CDR3 DNA reads TGTGCCAGCAGCTTCAAGGGCCGGGGTCTAGCGGGGAACAATGAGCAGTTCTTC.

This rearrangement joins TRBV2 to TRBJ1-2; D unclear. CDR1 is SNHLY, CDR2 FYNNEI, per germline. Trimming removed 7 bases at V and 8 bases at J, with 20 bases between. The CDR3 runs to 14 residues. The CDR3 DNA reads TGTGCCAGCACCCCCCGAGCCTCCGGTGGGGGCTACACCTTC. This encodes CASTPRASGGGYTF.

The rearrangement links TRBV28 to TRBJ2-1, with D possibly being TRBD2 (5 bases). Between the trimmed V and J ends, which lost 3 bases and 8 bases, there was a span of 14 bases. The CDR3 is 14 residues long. The germline gives CDR1 MDHEN, CDR2 SYDVKM. The CDR3 DNA follows: TGTGCCAGCAGTTTCATATGGACTTCTTATGAGCAGTTCTTC. Its protein product is CASSFIWTSYEQFF.